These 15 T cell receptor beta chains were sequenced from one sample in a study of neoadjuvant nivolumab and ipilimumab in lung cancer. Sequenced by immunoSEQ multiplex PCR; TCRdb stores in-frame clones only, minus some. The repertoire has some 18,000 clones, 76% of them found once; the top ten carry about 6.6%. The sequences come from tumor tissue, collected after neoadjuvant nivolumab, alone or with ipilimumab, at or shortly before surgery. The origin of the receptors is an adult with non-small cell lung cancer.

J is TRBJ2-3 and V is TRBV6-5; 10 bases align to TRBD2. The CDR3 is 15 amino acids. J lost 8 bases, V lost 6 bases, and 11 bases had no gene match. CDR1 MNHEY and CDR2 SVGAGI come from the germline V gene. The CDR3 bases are TGTGCCAGCAGCCGGGTTAGCGGGGGGTCCGGTACGCAGTATTTT. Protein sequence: CASSRVSGGSGTQYF.

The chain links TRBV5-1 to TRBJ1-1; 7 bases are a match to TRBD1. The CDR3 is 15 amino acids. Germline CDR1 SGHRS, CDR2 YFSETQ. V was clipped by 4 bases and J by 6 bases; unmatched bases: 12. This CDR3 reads CASSGDSFRTSEAFF. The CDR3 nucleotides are TGCGCCAGCAGCGGGGACAGTTTTAGAACCTCTGAAGCTTTCTTT.

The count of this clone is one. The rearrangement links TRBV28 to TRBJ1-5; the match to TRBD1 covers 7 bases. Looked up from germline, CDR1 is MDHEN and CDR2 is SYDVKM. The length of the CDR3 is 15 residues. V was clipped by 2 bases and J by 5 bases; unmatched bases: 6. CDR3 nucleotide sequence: TGTGCCAGCAGTTTAGGCAGGGGGGGTTATCAGCCCCAGCATTTT. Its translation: CASSLGRGGYQPQHF.

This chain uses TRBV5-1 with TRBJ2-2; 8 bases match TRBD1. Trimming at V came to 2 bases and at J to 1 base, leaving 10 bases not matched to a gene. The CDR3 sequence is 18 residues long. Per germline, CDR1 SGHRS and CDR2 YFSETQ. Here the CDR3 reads CASSLTPRGLGNTGELFF. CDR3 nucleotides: TGCGCCAGCAGCTTAACCCCCAGGGGGCTAGGGAACACCGGGGAGCTGTTTTTT. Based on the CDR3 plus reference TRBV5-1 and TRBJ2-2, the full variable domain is KAGVTQTPRYLIKTRGQQVTLSCSPISGHRSVSWYQQTPGQGLQFLFEYFSETQRNKGNFPGRFSGRQFSNSRSEMNVSTLELGDSALYLCASSLTPRGLGNTGELFFGEGSRLTVL.

The CDR3 nucleotides are TGTGCCAGCAGTTTTGCCGGGAGGAACACTGAAGCTTTCTTT. It encodes CASSFAGRNTEAFF. The rearrangement joins TRBV28 to TRBJ1-1; D uncertain. Trimming removed 3 bases from V and 1 base from J, with 9 bases in between. The CDR3 is made up of 14 amino acids. Germline V lookup: CDR1 MDHEN, CDR2 SYDVKM. Complete variable domain (other parts from reference TRBV28 and TRBJ1-1): DVKVTQSSRYLVKRTGEKVFLECVQDMDHENMFWYRQDPGLGLRLIYFSYDVKMKEKGDIPEGYSVSREKKERFSLILESASTNQTSMYLCASSFAGRNTEAFFGQGTRLTVV.

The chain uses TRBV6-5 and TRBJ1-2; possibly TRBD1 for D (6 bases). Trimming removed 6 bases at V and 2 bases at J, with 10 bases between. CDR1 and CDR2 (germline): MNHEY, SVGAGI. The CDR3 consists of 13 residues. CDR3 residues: CASRRQENYGYTF. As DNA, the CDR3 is TGTGCCAGCAGACGACAGGAAAACTATGGCTACACCTTC.

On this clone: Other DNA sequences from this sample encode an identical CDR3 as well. The CDR3 bases are TGCGCCAGCAGCTTGGGGCTAGATAGAGAGACCCAGTACTTC. As protein: CASSLGLDRETQYF. The chain employs TRBV5-1 and TRBJ2-5; D remains unclear. The CDR3 length is 14 residues. Germline V gives CDR1 SGHRS, CDR2 YFSETQ. Trimming left V 0 bases short and J 4 bases short, with 10 bases between. The variable domain in full, completed from reference TRBV5-1 and TRBJ2-5, reads KAGVTQTPRYLIKTRGQQVTLSCSPISGHRSVSWYQQTPGQGLQFLFEYFSETQRNKGNFPGRFSGRQFSNSRSEMNVSTLELGDSALYLCASSLGLDRETQYFGPGTRLLVL.

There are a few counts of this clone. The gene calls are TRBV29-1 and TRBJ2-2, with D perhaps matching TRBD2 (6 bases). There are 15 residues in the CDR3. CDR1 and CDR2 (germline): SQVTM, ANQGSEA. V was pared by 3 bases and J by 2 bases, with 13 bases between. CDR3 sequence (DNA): TGCAGCGTTGAGTTGTGGAGGGCAAACACCGGGGAGCTGTTTTTT. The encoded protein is CSVELWRANTGELFF.

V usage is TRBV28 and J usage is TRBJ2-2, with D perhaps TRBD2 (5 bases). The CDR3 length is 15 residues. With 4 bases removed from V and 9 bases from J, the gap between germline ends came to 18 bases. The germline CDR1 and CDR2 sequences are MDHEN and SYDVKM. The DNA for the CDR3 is TGTGCCAGCAGTTCACCCGGTGGGAGTGCTTGGGAGCTGTTTTTT. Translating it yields CASSSPGGSAWELFF.

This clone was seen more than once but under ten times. The CDR3 sequence: CASSRDSFYGYTF. CDR3 coding DNA: TGTGCCAGCAGTCGGGACAGCTTCTATGGCTACACCTTC. V and J are TRBV2 and TRBJ1-2, with 7 nucleotides matching TRBD1. Germline V lookup: CDR1 SNHLY, CDR2 FYNNEI. Unmatched junction bases numbered 4, after V lost 5 bases and J lost 4 bases. The CDR3 totals 13 residues.

The CDR3 sequence is CASSVSGTLNEKLFF. CDR3 in DNA: TGTGCCAGCAGCGTGTCAGGGACCCTTAACGAAAAACTGTTTTTT. J is TRBJ1-4 and V is TRBV9; D is perhaps TRBD1 (5 bases). Per germline, CDR1 SGDLS and CDR2 YYNGEE. V dropped 2 bases and J dropped 8 bases, with 16 bases sitting between them. CDR3 size: 15 residues.

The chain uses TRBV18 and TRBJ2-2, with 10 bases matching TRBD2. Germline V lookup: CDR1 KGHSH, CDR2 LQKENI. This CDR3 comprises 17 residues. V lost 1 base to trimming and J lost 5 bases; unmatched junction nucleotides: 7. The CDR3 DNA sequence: TGTGCCAGCTCACCACTAGCGGGAGGCGTCGGGACCGGGGAGCTGTTTTTT. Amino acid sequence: CASSPLAGGVGTGELFF.

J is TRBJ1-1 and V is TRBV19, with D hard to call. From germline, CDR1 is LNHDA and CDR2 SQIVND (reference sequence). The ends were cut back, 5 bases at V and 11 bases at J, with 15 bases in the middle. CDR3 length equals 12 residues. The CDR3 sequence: CASSRPGYGAFF. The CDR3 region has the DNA TGTGCCAGTAGTCGGCCGGGCTATGGGGCTTTCTTT.

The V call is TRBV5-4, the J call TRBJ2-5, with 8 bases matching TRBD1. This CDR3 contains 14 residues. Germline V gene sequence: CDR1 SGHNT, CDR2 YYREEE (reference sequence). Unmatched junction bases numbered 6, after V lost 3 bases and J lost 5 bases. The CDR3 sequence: CASSSQGAGETQYF. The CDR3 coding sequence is TGTGCCAGCAGCTCCCAGGGGGCGGGGGAGACCCAGTACTTC. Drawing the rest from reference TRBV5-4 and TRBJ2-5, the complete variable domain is ETGVTQSPTHLIKTRGQQVTLRCSSQSGHNTVSWYQQALGQGPQFIFQYYREEENGRGNFPPRFSGLQFPNYSSELNVNALELDDSALYLCASSSQGAGETQYFGPGTRLLVL.

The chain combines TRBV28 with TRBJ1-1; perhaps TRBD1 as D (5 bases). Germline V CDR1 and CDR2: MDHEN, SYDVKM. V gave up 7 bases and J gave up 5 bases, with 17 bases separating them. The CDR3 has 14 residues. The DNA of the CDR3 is TGTGCCAGCATCCTTTTGGGGGAGGCAACTGAAGCTTTCTTT. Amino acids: CASILLGEATEAFF.